A single T cell receptor (beta chain) is shown here with its context. Its matching antigen is unknown. Germline assignment: CDR1 MDHEN and CDR2 SYDVKM. V dropped 6 bases and J dropped 1 base, with 9 bases sitting between them. This CDR3 has 13 residues. The data stem from a study of cytomegalovirus exposure and HLA in healthy donors. Whole-study results and caveats: In terms of immune exposure information, only CMV serostatus was available. The majority of TCR sequences were rare, yet some public TCRs appeared in many donors.

This PCR relied on a set of 60 Vbeta primers and 13 Jbeta primers. Generated by immunoSEQ multiplex PCR, the TCRdb table keeps only in-frame clones and is missing some. The table has tens of thousands of clones, 84% seen once. The genes are TRBV28 and TRBJ1-1; D is perhaps TRBD1 (6 bases). The sequenced sample consisted of PBMCs. This receptor was taken from a woman between 18 and 29 years old in good health and CMV-seronegative. The CDR3 bases are TGTGCCAGCAGGGTGACAGGGAACACTGAAGCTTTCTTT. Translating it yields CASRVTGNTEAFF.